This is a list of T cell receptor beta chains from one sample in a study of metastatic and nonmetastatic thyroid tumors. TCRdb reassembled clones from the PCR reads with MiXCR. Counted here are some 14,000 clones, approximately 12% occurring once; the ten biggest clones make up just over 14%. The sequencing sample was made of blood. The receptor set was obtained from a female donor with papillary thyroid cancer or a benign thyroid nodule (not recorded which). Some clones in this sample may be carry-over from other donors' samples. Each CDR3 is given with its conserved first and last residue. The order of the fields is clone size, J gene, V gene, D gene, CDR3 DNA, CDR3 protein. A D gene is named only where the DNA matches it firmly. The size of a clone is reported for some rows only, either as once, few or many, or as a class for expanded clones.

clone size: medium-sized; J gene: TRBJ1-5; V gene: TRBV19; D gene: TRBD1; CDR3 DNA: TGTGCCAGTACGACAGGGGGCAGCAATCAGCCCCAGCATTTT; CDR3 protein: CASTTGGSNQPQHF
clone size: few; J gene: TRBJ2-1; V gene: TRBV10-3; D gene: -; CDR3 DNA: TGTGCCATCAGTGAGTCAGGGCAGGAGCAGTTCTTC; CDR3 protein: CAISESGQEQFF
clone size: medium-sized; J gene: TRBJ1-3; V gene: TRBV12-3/TRBV12-4; D gene: TRBD1; CDR3 DNA: TGTGCCAGCAGTTACTCTGACAGGGACTCTGGAAACACCATATATTTT; CDR3 protein: CASSYSDRDSGNTIYF
clone size: many; J gene: TRBJ2-3; V gene: TRBV4-1; D gene: -; CDR3 DNA: TGCGCCAGCAGCCAGACCTGGGGGCGCCCTATCACAGATACGCAGTATTTT; CDR3 protein: CASSQTWGRPITDTQYF
clone size: few; J gene: TRBJ1-2; V gene: TRBV6-1; D gene: TRBD1; CDR3 DNA: TGTGCCAGCAGTGAATTTTCGGGGGACAGTCCTAACTATGGCTACACCTTC; CDR3 protein: CASSEFSGDSPNYGYTF
clone size: medium-sized; J gene: TRBJ1-1; V gene: TRBV6-1; D gene: -; CDR3 DNA: TGTGCCAGCAGTGAAGGTGAGAACACTGAAGCTTTCTTT; CDR3 protein: CASSEGENTEAFF
clone size: -; J gene: TRBJ2-7; V gene: TRBV9; D gene: TRBD2; CDR3 DNA: TGTGTCAGCAACGTAAGCGGGAGCTCCTACGAGCAGTACTTC; CDR3 protein: CVSNVSGSSYEQYF
clone size: -; J gene: TRBJ2-3; V gene: TRBV9; D gene: -; CDR3 DNA: TGTGCCAGCAGCGAGGGGGGCACAGATACGCAGTATTTT; CDR3 protein: CASSEGGTDTQYF
clone size: many; J gene: TRBJ1-2; V gene: TRBV5-1; D gene: -; CDR3 DNA: TGCGCCAGCAGGCGTGGGGTCGGGGCTAACTATGGCTACACCTTC; CDR3 protein: CASRRGVGANYGYTF
clone size: medium-sized; J gene: TRBJ1-2; V gene: TRBV6-5; D gene: -; CDR3 DNA: TGTGCCAGCAGTTACTCGGGGTCAGGGGAAAACTATGGCTACACCTTC; CDR3 protein: CASSYSGSGENYGYTF
clone size: -; J gene: TRBJ2-2; V gene: TRBV10-3; D gene: -; CDR3 DNA: TGTGCCATCAGTGAGGTTAGGGGCGGACCCGGGGATCTGTTTTTT; CDR3 protein: CAISEVRGGPGDLFF
clone size: many; J gene: TRBJ1-2; V gene: TRBV5-4; D gene: TRBD1; CDR3 DNA: TGTGCCAGCAGCACCGGACAGGGGAACTATGGCTACACCTTC; CDR3 protein: CASSTGQGNYGYTF
clone size: few; J gene: TRBJ1-1; V gene: TRBV2; D gene: TRBD1; CDR3 DNA: TGTGCCAGGAACACAGGGGGCAACACTGAAGCTTTCTTT; CDR3 protein: CARNTGGNTEAFF
clone size: many; J gene: TRBJ2-7; V gene: TRBV14; D gene: -; CDR3 DNA: TGTGCCAGCAAAAGGGGGGACTCCTACGAGCAGTACTTC; CDR3 protein: CASKRGDSYEQYF
clone size: medium-sized; J gene: TRBJ1-6; V gene: TRBV20-1; D gene: -; CDR3 DNA: TGCAGTGCTATATCCGGGAGCGAGGTATCACCCCTCCACTTT; CDR3 protein: CSAISGSEVSPLHF
clone size: many; J gene: TRBJ2-3; V gene: TRBV27; D gene: TRBD2; CDR3 DNA: TGTGCCAGCAGTTCCCGACTAGCGGGAGGGATCACAGATACGCAGTATTTT; CDR3 protein: CASSSRLAGGITDTQYF
clone size: medium-sized; J gene: TRBJ2-2; V gene: TRBV12-3/TRBV12-4; D gene: -; CDR3 DNA: TGTGCTAGCAGTTTAGGGATGACTCTGAACACCGGGGAGCTGTTTTTT; CDR3 protein: CASSLGMTLNTGELFF
clone size: few; J gene: TRBJ2-3; V gene: TRBV6-1; D gene: TRBD2; CDR3 DNA: TGTGCCAACAGTGACGCGGGAGGTCCCTCAGATACGCAGTATTTT; CDR3 protein: CANSDAGGPSDTQYF
clone size: many; J gene: TRBJ2-7; V gene: TRBV7-2; D gene: -; CDR3 DNA: TGTGCCAGCAGCTTACGGTGGTGGAGCGAGCAGTACTTC; CDR3 protein: CASSLRWWSEQYF
clone size: -; J gene: TRBJ2-3; V gene: TRBV27; D gene: TRBD2; CDR3 DNA: TGTGCCAGCACCCCTACGCTAGCGGGAGGAGGAGATACGCAGTATTTT; CDR3 protein: CASTPTLAGGGDTQYF
clone size: many; J gene: TRBJ1-1; V gene: TRBV2; D gene: TRBD1; CDR3 DNA: TGTGCCAGCACTACAGGGGGGGGAAACACTGAAGCTTTCTTT; CDR3 protein: CASTTGGGNTEAFF
clone size: -; J gene: TRBJ2-2; V gene: TRBV7-3; D gene: -; CDR3 DNA: TGTGCCAGCAGCTCGGGTACAGGCACCGGTGAGCTGTTTTTT; CDR3 protein: CASSSGTGTGELFF
clone size: many; J gene: TRBJ2-2; V gene: TRBV11-1; D gene: TRBD1; CDR3 DNA: TGTGCCAGCAGCTTAGCGGGACAGGGGGCCGCCGGGGAGCTGTTTTTT; CDR3 protein: CASSLAGQGAAGELFF
clone size: many; J gene: TRBJ2-5; V gene: TRBV30; D gene: -; CDR3 DNA: TGTGCCTGGAGTGTCGGGAGTAGAGAGACCCAGTACTTC; CDR3 protein: CAWSVGSRETQYF
clone size: many; J gene: TRBJ2-6; V gene: TRBV2; D gene: TRBD1; CDR3 DNA: TGTGCCAGCAGTACCAGGGGGAGAGGGGCCAACGTCCTGACTTTC; CDR3 protein: CASSTRGRGANVLTF
clone size: many; J gene: TRBJ2-5; V gene: TRBV7-3; D gene: -; CDR3 DNA: TGTGCCAGCAGCTTAGATCCGGGTCCGAAGATTTTC; CDR3 protein: CASSLDPGPKIF
clone size: many; J gene: TRBJ2-2; V gene: TRBV14; D gene: -; CDR3 DNA: TGTGCCAGCAGCCCTTACAAGATCGGGGAGCTGTTTTTT; CDR3 protein: CASSPYKIGELFF
clone size: many; J gene: TRBJ2-5; V gene: TRBV2; D gene: -; CDR3 DNA: TGTGCCAGCAGTGAATTCGGCAGGGGGGCTGAGACCCAGTACTTC; CDR3 protein: CASSEFGRGAETQYF
clone size: -; J gene: TRBJ2-3; V gene: TRBV28; D gene: -; CDR3 DNA: TGTGCCAGCAGTTTAACAGAGGCTAGCACAGATACGCAGTATTTT; CDR3 protein: CASSLTEASTDTQYF
clone size: many; J gene: TRBJ2-5; V gene: TRBV28; D gene: TRBD1; CDR3 DNA: TGTGCCAGCAGCGGCCATCGACAGGGGGTGGGCTACCAAGAGACCCAGTACTTC; CDR3 protein: CASSGHRQGVGYQETQYF
clone size: many; J gene: TRBJ2-2; V gene: TRBV10-2; D gene: TRBD2; CDR3 DNA: TGCGCCAGCAGTATTAGCGGGGGGGCACAAACCGGGGAGCTGTTTTTT; CDR3 protein: CASSISGGAQTGELFF
clone size: many; J gene: TRBJ2-7; V gene: TRBV7-9; D gene: TRBD1; CDR3 DNA: TGTGCCAGCAGCCGGGACAGTCTCTACGAGCAGTACTTC; CDR3 protein: CASSRDSLYEQYF
clone size: few; J gene: TRBJ2-3; V gene: TRBV3-1; D gene: TRBD1; CDR3 DNA: TGTGCCAGCAGCCAAGGACAGGGCGACACAGATACGCAGTATTTT; CDR3 protein: CASSQGQGDTDTQYF
clone size: -; J gene: TRBJ2-2; V gene: TRBV6-6; D gene: TRBD2; CDR3 DNA: TGTGCCAGCAGTTACTCGCACGGGGAGGGCACCGGGGAGCTGTTTTTT; CDR3 protein: CASSYSHGEGTGELFF
clone size: -; J gene: TRBJ1-2; V gene: TRBV5-6; D gene: -; CDR3 DNA: TGTGCCAGCAGCTTGGCCTCAATTGTTGGTGGCTACACCTTC; CDR3 protein: CASSLASIVGGYTF
clone size: -; J gene: TRBJ2-6; V gene: TRBV5-1; D gene: -; CDR3 DNA: TGCGCCAGCAGCTTTGGTGACACCTCTGGGGCCAACGTCCTGACTTTC; CDR3 protein: CASSFGDTSGANVLTF
clone size: many; J gene: TRBJ1-5; V gene: TRBV12-3/TRBV12-4; D gene: -; CDR3 DNA: TGTGCCAGCAGTTTACGGGTTCAGCCCCAGCATTTT; CDR3 protein: CASSLRVQPQHF
clone size: medium-sized; J gene: TRBJ1-2; V gene: TRBV11-2; D gene: -; CDR3 DNA: TGTGCCAGCAGCTTAAATGGGGGGCCCTATGGCTACACCTTC; CDR3 protein: CASSLNGGPYGYTF
clone size: medium-sized; J gene: TRBJ1-3; V gene: TRBV6-1; D gene: -; CDR3 DNA: TGTGCCACAGGCGGAGATGCAGACGGAAACACCATATATTTT; CDR3 protein: CATGGDADGNTIYF
clone size: many; J gene: TRBJ2-5; V gene: TRBV6-2/TRBV6-3; D gene: -; CDR3 DNA: TGTGCCAGCAGCAGTAGTGAAGAGACCCAGTACTTC; CDR3 protein: CASSSSEETQYF
clone size: many; J gene: TRBJ1-3; V gene: TRBV11-3; D gene: TRBD1; CDR3 DNA: TGTGCCAGCAGCCCAGAGGACAGGGCAACTGGAAACACCATATATTTT; CDR3 protein: CASSPEDRATGNTIYF
clone size: medium-sized; J gene: TRBJ1-2; V gene: TRBV28; D gene: -; CDR3 DNA: TGTGCCAGCAGTTTTCAGGGTATCTATGGCTACACCTTC; CDR3 protein: CASSFQGIYGYTF
clone size: medium-sized; J gene: TRBJ2-7; V gene: TRBV2; D gene: TRBD1; CDR3 DNA: TGTGCCAGCAGCGACCTGACAGGGCGCTCCTACGAGCAGTACTTC; CDR3 protein: CASSDLTGRSYEQYF
clone size: medium-sized; J gene: TRBJ2-2; V gene: TRBV28; D gene: -; CDR3 DNA: TGTGCCAGCACCTCACCGACTCATCTCACCGGGGAGCTGTTTTTT; CDR3 protein: CASTSPTHLTGELFF
clone size: many; J gene: TRBJ1-1; V gene: TRBV5-1; D gene: TRBD1; CDR3 DNA: TGCGCCAGCAGCGAAAGGACAGGGCGTGCTGAAGCTTTCTTT; CDR3 protein: CASSERTGRAEAFF
clone size: many; J gene: TRBJ2-1; V gene: TRBV19; D gene: TRBD2; CDR3 DNA: TGTGCCAGTACTTCGACTAGCGGGAGCCTTCGGAATGAGCAGTTCTTC; CDR3 protein: CASTSTSGSLRNEQFF
clone size: medium-sized; J gene: TRBJ2-3; V gene: TRBV6-1; D gene: TRBD2; CDR3 DNA: TGTGCCATCTCTAGCGGGAGGGCGACAGATACGCAGTATTTT; CDR3 protein: CAISSGRATDTQYF
clone size: many; J gene: TRBJ1-3; V gene: TRBV3-1; D gene: -; CDR3 DNA: TGTGCCAGCAGCTTTGGGGGCTCTGGAAACACCATATATTTT; CDR3 protein: CASSFGGSGNTIYF
clone size: -; J gene: TRBJ2-2; V gene: TRBV20-1; D gene: -; CDR3 DNA: TGCAGTTCGGCGGGATCGAACACCTGGGAGCTGTTTTTT; CDR3 protein: CSSAGSNTWELFF
clone size: few; J gene: TRBJ1-5; V gene: TRBV12-3/TRBV12-4; D gene: TRBD1; CDR3 DNA: TGTGCCAGCAGTTTGAAGGGGGCCCAGCCCCAGCATTTT; CDR3 protein: CASSLKGAQPQHF
clone size: many; J gene: TRBJ1-3; V gene: TRBV19; D gene: -; CDR3 DNA: TGTGCCAGTAGTAGACTCGCCCAAGGTGGGAGCTCTGGAAACACCATATATTTT; CDR3 protein: CASSRLAQGGSSGNTIYF
clone size: -; J gene: TRBJ2-7; V gene: TRBV30; D gene: -; CDR3 DNA: TGTGCCTGTGACACTATCTACGAGCAGTACTTC; CDR3 protein: CACDTIYEQYF
clone size: medium-sized; J gene: TRBJ1-6; V gene: TRBV28; D gene: -; CDR3 DNA: TGTGCCAGCAGTTTAAGGTGGGATTCACCCCTCCACTTT; CDR3 protein: CASSLRWDSPLHF
clone size: -; J gene: TRBJ2-1; V gene: TRBV14; D gene: TRBD2; CDR3 DNA: TGTGCCAGCACCCAAAGGGTCGGGGCACTAGCGGGGGGGCTAGGGAATGAGCAGTTCTTC; CDR3 protein: CASTQRVGALAGGLGNEQFF
clone size: many; J gene: TRBJ1-1; V gene: TRBV7-9; D gene: -; CDR3 DNA: TGTGCCAGCAGCTTAGATCGGACACCAAACACTGAAGCTTTCTTT; CDR3 protein: CASSLDRTPNTEAFF
clone size: many; J gene: TRBJ2-2; V gene: TRBV7-6; D gene: -; CDR3 DNA: TGTGCCAGCAGCTTAGATGCAGGGGCAGGGACCGGGGAGCTGTTTTTT; CDR3 protein: CASSLDAGAGTGELFF
clone size: -; J gene: TRBJ2-7; V gene: TRBV20-1; D gene: TRBD2; CDR3 DNA: TGCAGTGCTAGTGTCGGACTAGCGGATTTTTACGAGCAGTACTTC; CDR3 protein: CSASVGLADFYEQYF
clone size: -; J gene: TRBJ2-7; V gene: TRBV5-1; D gene: TRBD1; CDR3 DNA: TGCGCCAGCAGGTTACGGGGACAGGGAGAGGAGCAGTACTTC; CDR3 protein: CASRLRGQGEEQYF